The next 10 T cell receptor beta chains were all read from a single sample in a study of blood T cell repertoires in COVID-19. The repertoire was sequenced with immunoSEQ multiplex PCR; TCRdb's copy has only in-frame clones and lacks some. The sample contains more than 200,000 clones, 80% to 90% of which appear only once. The sample comprised peripheral blood. All receptors come from an elderly man with acute or convalescent COVID-19.

This chain connects TRBV28 to TRBJ2-7; 13 nucleotides align to TRBD2. This CDR3 region has 16 residues. V shed 5 bases, J shed 3 bases, and the junction held 7 bases outside the gene matches. CDR1 MDHEN and CDR2 SYDVKM come from the germline V gene. The DNA for the CDR3 is TGTGCCAGCAGTCCGCCGGGACTAGCGGGGAACTACGAGCAGTACTTC. It encodes CASSPPGLAGNYEQYF. Filled out from reference TRBV28 and TRBJ2-7, the complete variable domain reads DVKVTQSSRYLVKRTGEKVFLECVQDMDHENMFWYRQDPGLGLRLIYFSYDVKMKEKGDIPEGYSVSREKKERFSLILESASTNQTSMYLCASSPPGLAGNYEQYFGPGTRLTVT.

The rearrangement joins TRBV5-1 to TRBJ2-3, with D unclear. Trimming left V 4 bases short and J 0 bases short, with 12 bases between. CDR3 length: 15 amino acids. Germline V gives CDR1 SGHRS, CDR2 YFSETQ. The CDR3 here is CASSATTESTDTQYF. The CDR3 region has the DNA TGCGCCAGCAGCGCTACAACAGAGAGCACAGATACGCAGTATTTT.

The rearrangement links TRBV27 to TRBJ1-2, with D possibly being TRBD1 (6 bases). V was cut by 6 bases and J by 8 bases, with 19 bases left in between. CDR3 length: 14 amino acids. The germline V gene encodes CDR1 MNHEY and CDR2 SMNVEV (reference sequence). The CDR3 spells CASSPARGLEGYTF. As DNA, the CDR3 is TGTGCCAGCAGCCCCGCCAGGGGATTGGAGGGCTACACCTTC.

This clone appeared once. This chain uses TRBV5-1 with TRBJ2-3; 8 bases line up with TRBD2. The V segment lost 4 bases and the J segment 3 bases; nucleotides outside the gene matches: 10. CDR1 and CDR2 (germline): SGHRS, YFSETQ. The CDR3 contains 16 residues. CDR3 residues: CASSTQSGRGTDTQYF. The CDR3 DNA follows: TGCGCCAGCAGCACCCAAAGCGGGAGAGGAACAGATACGCAGTATTTT.

The chain couples TRBV14 to TRBJ1-2; perhaps TRBD1 as D (5 bases). Germline CDR1 reads SGHDN; CDR2 reads FVKESK. V was clipped by 0 bases and J by 3 bases, with 14 bases between them. This CDR3 is built from 16 residues. The CDR3 loop reads CASSQELSVTDYGYTF. Here the CDR3 DNA reads TGTGCCAGCAGCCAAGAATTGTCCGTGACAGACTATGGCTACACCTTC.

The rearrangement joins TRBV12-3 or TRBV12-4 to TRBJ1-1; no definite D call. The length of the CDR3 is 13 residues. With 2 bases removed from V and 1 base from J, the gap between germline ends came to 5 bases. CDR3 protein: CASSLSRNTEAFF. The CDR3, as DNA: TGTGCCAGCAGTTTATCCCGGAACACTGAAGCTTTCTTT.

The V and J genes are TRBV6-2 or TRBV6-3 and TRBJ1-1; D is unclear. The CDR3 is 14 residues long. Germline V CDR1 and CDR2: MNHEY, SVGEGT. V lost 5 bases and J 8 bases, leaving 18 bases between the germline ends. The CDR3 bases are TGTGCCAGCAGTACCCGTACCGGACTGCTGGAAGCTTTCTTT. Its translation is CASSTRTGLLEAFF.

The CDR3 region is CASSPQFLTGGYTF. The CDR3 nucleotides are TGTGCCAGCAGCCCCCAATTCCTGACAGGTGGCTACACCTTC. The V gene is TRBV7-8, the J gene TRBJ1-2, with D maybe TRBD1 (6 bases). V was clipped by 5 bases and J by 7 bases, with 17 bases between them. Germline CDR1 is SGHVS and CDR2 is FQNEAQ. The CDR3 extends over 14 amino acids.

This clone was detected only once. V gene TRBV18 combines with J gene TRBJ2-1; TRBD1 matches 8 bases. The CDR3 has 14 amino acids. Germline V gene sequence: CDR1 KGHSH, CDR2 LQKENI. The junction had 2 bases not matched to a gene; V was cut back by 6 bases and J by 1 base. The CDR3 sequence is CASSRDRSYNEQFF. CDR3 coding DNA: TGTGCCAGCTCCCGGGACAGGTCCTACAATGAGCAGTTCTTC.

The rearrangement joins TRBV19 to TRBJ2-5; D possibly corresponds to TRBD1 (6 bases). Trimming removed 6 bases at V and 3 bases at J, with 11 bases between. This CDR3 is built from 13 residues. From germline, CDR1 is LNHDA and CDR2 SQIVND (reference sequence). CDR3 amino acids: CASRSRGKETQYF. The DNA for the CDR3 is TGTGCCAGTAGATCGAGGGGGAAAGAGACCCAGTACTTC. Supplemented by reference TRBV19 and TRBJ2-5, the full variable domain reads DGGITQSPKYLFRKEGQNVTLSCEQNLNHDAMYWYRQDPGQGLRLIYYSQIVNDFQKGDIAEGYSVSREKKESFPLTVTSAQKNPTAFYLCASRSRGKETQYFGPGTRLLVL.